A selection of T cell receptor beta chains follows, all from one sample in a study of blood T cell repertoires in COVID-19. Clones were sequenced by immunoSEQ multiplex PCR, and TCRdb holds only the in-frame ones, with some missing. The sample yields tens of thousands of clones, over 80% seen once. Sequencing was carried out using peripheral blood. These receptors originate from a man older than 75 with active or convalescent COVID-19. Each CDR3 is given with its conserved first and last residue. The D gene is left open where the match is weak. The size field is filled for only some rows; it gives once, few, many or a size class.

length	D	V	size	J	CDR3	DNA
15	NA	TRBV18	NA	TRBJ2-5	CASSPGKAGRETQYF	TGTGCCAGCTCACCAGGAAAGGCAGGGCGAGAGACCCAGTACTTC
15	TRBD1	TRBV6-5	NA	TRBJ2-3	CASSTDRGRTDTQYF	TGTGCCAGCAGTACAGACAGGGGGCGTACAGATACGCAGTATTTT
14	NA	TRBV18	NA	TRBJ2-5	CASSRGTTQETQYF	TGTGCCAGCTCACGGGGGACAACCCAAGAGACCCAGTACTTC
16	NA	TRBV6-2/TRBV6-3	NA	TRBJ2-7	CASSYSTITPIYEQYF	TGTGCCAGCAGTTACTCGACTATAACCCCGATCTACGAGCAGTACTTC
14	TRBD1	TRBV7-8	NA	TRBJ1-6	CASGGQGTNSPLHF	TGTGCCAGCGGGGGACAGGGTACGAATTCACCCCTCCACTTT
12	NA	TRBV6-2/TRBV6-3	NA	TRBJ2-7	CASSYSPYEQYF	TGTGCCAGCAGTTACTCCCCTTACGAGCAGTACTTC
21	NA	TRBV5-1	NA	TRBJ1-6	CASSLAPQPTGSGSYNSPLHF	TGCGCCAGCAGCTTGGCCCCTCAACCGACAGGCTCGGGGTCCTATAATTCACCCCTCCACTTT
17	NA	TRBV7-6	few	TRBJ2-7	CASSFRPGRGRSYEQYF	TGTGCCAGCAGCTTTCGCCCCGGGAGGGGGCGATCCTACGAGCAGTACTTC
12	NA	TRBV6-5	NA	TRBJ2-3	CASRLSSDTQYF	TGTGCCAGCCGACTCTCATCAGATACGCAGTATTTT
16	TRBD2	TRBV7-2	NA	TRBJ2-5	CASSLWLAGGKETQYF	TGTGCCAGCAGCTTATGGCTAGCGGGGGGAAAAGAGACCCAGTACTTC
14	NA	TRBV6-5	NA	TRBJ1-2	CASSYEPSPYGYTF	TGTGCCAGCAGTTATGAGCCGTCCCCCTATGGCTACACCTTC
20	TRBD2	TRBV9	NA	TRBJ2-2	CASALPHLLAGDPGVGELFF	TGTGCCAGCGCCCTCCCCCACCTACTAGCGGGAGACCCGGGTGTCGGGGAGCTGTTTTTT
15	NA	TRBV2	NA	TRBJ1-6	CASEPGLGPGSPLHF	TGTGCCAGTGAACCGGGCCTGGGCCCGGGGTCACCCCTCCACTTT
16	NA	TRBV5-1	NA	TRBJ1-3	CASSPRPGGAGNTIYF	TGCGCCAGCAGCCCGCGCCCTGGGGGGGCTGGAAACACCATATATTTT
13	NA	TRBV10-1	NA	TRBJ2-5	CASSLQGSETQYF	TGCGCCAGCAGTTTACAGGGTTCGGAGACCCAGTACTTC
13	NA	TRBV2	NA	TRBJ1-1	CASRLQTNTEAFF	TGTGCCAGCAGGCTACAGACCAACACTGAAGCTTTCTTT